This T cell receptor beta chain was sequenced for a study of shared clonotypes between healthy human individuals. Overall study findings and caveats: Clonotype sharing across a few donors was observed for 4.5% to 6.5% of naive CD4 clonotypes.

Assay execution proceeded at the deep level. Using immunoSEQ multiplex PCR, the repertoire was profiled, and TCRdb retains in-frame clones only, with some absent. The table lists roughly 1.4 million clones, approximately 98.5% of them singletons. V was shortened by 3 bases and J by 1 base, with 5 bases between the two germline ends. Looked up from germline, CDR1 is SQVTM and CDR2 is ANQGSEA. The CDR3 runs 12 residues. Details on this clone: Its specificity is unknown.

This chain links TRBV29-1 with TRBJ2-3; no clear D gene. The source material was naive CD4+ T cells sorted from blood. Subset here: CD45RA+ positively selected. The TCR was taken from a man aged 30 to 45 in good health. The CDR3: CSVDRRTDTQYF. CDR3 DNA: TGCAGCGTTGACAGACGCACAGATACGCAGTATTTT.